This T cell receptor (beta chain) emerged from a study of response to subunit inactivated influenza vaccine. One entry per CDR3 protein results from TCRdb running MiXCR on the RT-PCR reads. The table has 560,000 or so distinct CDR3 sequences, around 8% seen once. In this sample, this clonotype turned up a few times. The CDR3 covers 17 residues. V was pared by 0 bases and J by 1 base, with 15 bases between. Germline V lookup: CDR1 MGHRA, CDR2 YSYEKL. This material consisted of PBMCs from blood, taken around 25 months after vaccination. The sequence came from a man between 50 and 70 years old who received an inactivated influenza vaccine. V and J are TRBV4-1 and TRBJ1-1, with D unresolved. CDR3 bases: TGCGCCAGCAGCCAAGATAACCGCCCCTATGCGAACACTGAAGCTTTCTTT. Translating gives CASSQDNRPYANTEAFF.